In its sample, the clone carrying this T cell receptor (beta chain) was seen a few times. This entry comes from a study of blood T cell repertoires in COVID-19. Study in general: PBMCs, B-cell-depleted T cells, or T cells were the source of the cDNA or gDNA that made up the material.

Clones were read by immunoSEQ multiplex PCR, and TCRdb kept only the in-frame ones, dropping some. The table includes some 300,000 clones, approximately 86% detected once. This CDR3 spans 16 amino acids. The J segment lost 4 bases and the V segment lost 2 bases, leaving 6 bases of the junction unmatched. CDR1 and CDR2 from the germline V gene are MNHEY and SVGAGI. The sequenced sample was peripheral blood. The chain carries TRBV6-5 and TRBJ2-3, with 10 bases matching TRBD2. This receptor was obtained from a woman in her sixties or seventies with COVID-19, enrolled during active disease. CDR3 nucleotides: TGTGCCAGCAGTTACGTTGCTAGCGGGGGCGCAGATACGCAGTATTTT. It codes for CASSYVASGGADTQYF.